The sequence of this TCR beta chain was determined in a study of beta chain features in type 1 diabetes. Study summary: Similarity in age, gender and cell yields was seen between patients and healthy donors. General study points: Type 1 diabetes patients showed a moderate but significant shortening of TCRB CDR3s in all four CD4+ subsets.

Regarding this clone: What it binds is not known.

Germline CDR1 MNHNY, CDR2 SVGAGI (reference sequence). Trimming at V came to 6 bases and at J to 4 bases, leaving 8 bases not matched to a gene. The CDR3 runs 14 residues. cDNA synthesis used the whole RNA isolate, giving expressed TCRB sequences. Data came from immunoSEQ multiplex PCR; TCRdb stores just in-frame clones and leaves some out. The sample shows 500,000 to 850,000 clones, over 11% of them seen only once. The V call is TRBV6-6, the J call TRBJ1-1; 7 bases are shared with TRBD1. The sequence was collected from a man aged 18-30 years with type 1 diabetes. Sequenced material: naive CD4+ T cells from blood. The CDR3: CASRYTGEGTEAFF. The CDR3 DNA reads as TGTGCCAGCAGGTATACAGGGGAGGGCACTGAAGCTTTCTTT.